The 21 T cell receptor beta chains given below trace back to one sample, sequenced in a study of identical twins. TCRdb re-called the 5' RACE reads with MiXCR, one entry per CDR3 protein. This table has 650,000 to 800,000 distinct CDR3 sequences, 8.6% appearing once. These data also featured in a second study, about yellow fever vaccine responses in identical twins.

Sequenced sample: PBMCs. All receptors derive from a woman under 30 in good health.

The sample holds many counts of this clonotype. This CDR3 is CASSQDQDQPQHF. The CDR3 bases are TGCGCCAGCAGCCAAGATCAGGATCAGCCCCAGCATTTT. The gene calls are TRBV4-3 and TRBJ1-5; D not certain. The CDR3 spans 13 residues. V gave up 0 bases and J gave up 5 bases, with 5 bases separating them. Germline values: CDR1 LGHNA, CDR2 YSLEER.

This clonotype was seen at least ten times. The DNA for the CDR3 is TGTGCCAGCAGCCTGGGGGGGACCTATGGCTACACCTTC. This gives the protein CASSLGGTYGYTF. The rearrangement links TRBV12-3 or TRBV12-4 to TRBJ1-2, with a possible D match to TRBD1 (5 bases). The CDR3 loop spans 13 amino acids. V shed 6 bases and J shed 4 bases, with 12 bases lying between them.

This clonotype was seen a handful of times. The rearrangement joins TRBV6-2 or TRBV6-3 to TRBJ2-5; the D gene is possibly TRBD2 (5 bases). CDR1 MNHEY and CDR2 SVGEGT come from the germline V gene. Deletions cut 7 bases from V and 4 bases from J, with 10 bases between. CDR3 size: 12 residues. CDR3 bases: TGTGCCAGCACCGGGGAACGAGAGACCCAGTACTTC. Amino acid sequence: CASTGERETQYF.

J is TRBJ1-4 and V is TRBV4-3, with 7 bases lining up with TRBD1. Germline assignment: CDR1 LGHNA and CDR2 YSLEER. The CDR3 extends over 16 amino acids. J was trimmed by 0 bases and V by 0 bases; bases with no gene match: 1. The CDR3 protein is CASSQEGQSTNEKLFF. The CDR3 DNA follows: TGCGCCAGCAGCCAAGAGGGACAGTCAACTAATGAAAAACTGTTTTTT.

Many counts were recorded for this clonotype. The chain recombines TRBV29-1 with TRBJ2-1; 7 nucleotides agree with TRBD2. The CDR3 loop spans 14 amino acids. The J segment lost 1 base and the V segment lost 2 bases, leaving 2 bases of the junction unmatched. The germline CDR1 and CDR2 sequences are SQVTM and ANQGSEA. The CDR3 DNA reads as TGCAGCGTTGAACTAGCGGTTTCCTACAATGAGCAGTTCTTC. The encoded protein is CSVELAVSYNEQFF.

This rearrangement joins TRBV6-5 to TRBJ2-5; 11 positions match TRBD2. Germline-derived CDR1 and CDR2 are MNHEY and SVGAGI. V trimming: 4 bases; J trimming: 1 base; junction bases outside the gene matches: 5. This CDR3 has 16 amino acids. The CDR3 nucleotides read TGTGCCAGCAGTTGGGATAGCGGGAGGGCCCAAGAGACCCAGTACTTC. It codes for CASSWDSGRAQETQYF.

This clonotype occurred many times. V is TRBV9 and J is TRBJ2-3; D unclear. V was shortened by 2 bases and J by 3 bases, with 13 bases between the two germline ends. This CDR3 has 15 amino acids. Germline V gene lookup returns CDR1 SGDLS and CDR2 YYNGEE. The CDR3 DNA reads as TGTGCCAGCAGCGTGGAAGGGCTAGGAACAGATACGCAGTATTTT. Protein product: CASSVEGLGTDTQYF. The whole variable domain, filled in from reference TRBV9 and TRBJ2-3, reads DSGVTQTPKHLITATGQRVTLRCSPRSGDLSVYWYQQSLDQGLQFLIQYYNGEERAKGNILERFSAQQFPDLHSELNLSSLELGDSALYFCASSVEGLGTDTQYFGPGTRLTVL.

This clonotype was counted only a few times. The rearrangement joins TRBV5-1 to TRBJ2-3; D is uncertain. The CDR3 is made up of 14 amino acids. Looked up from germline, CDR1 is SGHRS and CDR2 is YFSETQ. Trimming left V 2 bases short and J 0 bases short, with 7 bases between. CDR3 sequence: CASSFLTSTDTQYF. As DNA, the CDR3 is TGCGCCAGCAGCTTTTTGACTAGCACAGATACGCAGTATTTT.

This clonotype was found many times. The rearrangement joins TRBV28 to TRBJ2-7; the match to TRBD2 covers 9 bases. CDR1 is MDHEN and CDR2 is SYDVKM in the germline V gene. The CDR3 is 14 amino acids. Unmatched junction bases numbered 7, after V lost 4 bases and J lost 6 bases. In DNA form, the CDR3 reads TGTGCCAGCAGTTCACCGGGACTAGCTTCCGAGCAGTACTTC. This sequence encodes CASSSPGLASEQYF.

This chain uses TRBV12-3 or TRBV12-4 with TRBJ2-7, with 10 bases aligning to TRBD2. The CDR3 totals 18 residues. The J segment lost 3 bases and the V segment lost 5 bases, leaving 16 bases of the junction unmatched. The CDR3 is CASSRGLAGAETRYEQYF. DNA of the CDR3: TGTGCCAGCAGTAGAGGGCTAGCGGGGGCAGAAACTCGCTACGAGCAGTACTTC.

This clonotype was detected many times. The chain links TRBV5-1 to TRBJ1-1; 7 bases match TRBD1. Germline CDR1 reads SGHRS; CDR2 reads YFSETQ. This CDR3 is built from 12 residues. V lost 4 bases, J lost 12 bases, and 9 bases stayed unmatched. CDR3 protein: CASSITTGITFF. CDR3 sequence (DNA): TGCGCCAGCAGCATAACGACAGGGATAACTTTCTTT.

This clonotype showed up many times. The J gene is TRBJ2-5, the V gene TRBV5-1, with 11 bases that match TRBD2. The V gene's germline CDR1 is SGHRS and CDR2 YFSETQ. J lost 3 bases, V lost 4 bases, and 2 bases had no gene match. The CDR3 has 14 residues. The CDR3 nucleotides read TGCGCCAGCAGCGGGACTAGCGGAAAAGAGACCCAGTACTTC. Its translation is CASSGTSGKETQYF.

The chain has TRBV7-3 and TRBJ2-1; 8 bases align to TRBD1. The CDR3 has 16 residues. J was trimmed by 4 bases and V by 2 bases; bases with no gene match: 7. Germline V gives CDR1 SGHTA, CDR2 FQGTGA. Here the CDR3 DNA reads TGTGCCAGCAGCTTATTACAGGGGGTGGGTTACAATGAGCAGTTCTTC. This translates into CASSLLQGVGYNEQFF. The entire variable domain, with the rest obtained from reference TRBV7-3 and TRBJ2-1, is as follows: GAGVSQTPSNKVTEKGKYVELRCDPISGHTALYWYRQSLGQGPEFLIYFQGTGAADDSGLPNDRFFAVRPEGSVSTLKIQRTERGDSAVYLCASSLLQGVGYNEQFFGPGTRLTVL.

The CDR3 DNA is TGTGCCAGCGGGATGATAGCGGGTAGCTACAATGAGCAGTTCTTC. Translated: CASGMIAGSYNEQFF. The V and J genes are TRBV12-3 or TRBV12-4 and TRBJ2-1, with 7 nucleotides matching TRBD2. V lost 8 bases, J lost 3 bases, and 10 bases stayed unmatched. This CDR3 is 15 amino acids long.

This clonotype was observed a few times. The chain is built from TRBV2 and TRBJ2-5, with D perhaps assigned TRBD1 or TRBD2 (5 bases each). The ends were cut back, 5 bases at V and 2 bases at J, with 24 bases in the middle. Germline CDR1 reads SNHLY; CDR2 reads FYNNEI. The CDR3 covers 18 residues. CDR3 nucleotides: TGTGCCAGCAGTTTGCCCGGGACCCAGCCTACTGCACAAGAGACCCAGTACTTC. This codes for CASSLPGTQPTAQETQYF.

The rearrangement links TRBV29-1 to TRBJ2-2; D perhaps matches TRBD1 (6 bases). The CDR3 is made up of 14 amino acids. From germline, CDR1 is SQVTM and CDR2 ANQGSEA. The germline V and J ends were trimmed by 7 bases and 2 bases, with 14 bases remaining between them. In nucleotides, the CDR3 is TGCAGCGGTAAAACCGGGACAAACACCGGGGAGCTGTTTTTT. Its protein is CSGKTGTNTGELFF.

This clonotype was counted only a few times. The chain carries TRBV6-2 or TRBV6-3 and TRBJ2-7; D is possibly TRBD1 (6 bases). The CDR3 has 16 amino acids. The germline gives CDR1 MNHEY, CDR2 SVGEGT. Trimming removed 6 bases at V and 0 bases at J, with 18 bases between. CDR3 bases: TGTGCCAGCAGGCGCACCGGGACAACCACCTCCTACGAGCAGTACTTC. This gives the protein CASRRTGTTTSYEQYF.

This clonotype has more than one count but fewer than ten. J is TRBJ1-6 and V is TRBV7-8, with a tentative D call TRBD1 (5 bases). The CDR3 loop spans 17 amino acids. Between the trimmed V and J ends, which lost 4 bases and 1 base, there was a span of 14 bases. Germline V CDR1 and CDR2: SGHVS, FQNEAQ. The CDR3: CASSSSGQGSYNSPLHF. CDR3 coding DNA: TGTGCCAGCAGCTCTTCCGGACAAGGGTCCTATAATTCACCCCTCCACTTT.

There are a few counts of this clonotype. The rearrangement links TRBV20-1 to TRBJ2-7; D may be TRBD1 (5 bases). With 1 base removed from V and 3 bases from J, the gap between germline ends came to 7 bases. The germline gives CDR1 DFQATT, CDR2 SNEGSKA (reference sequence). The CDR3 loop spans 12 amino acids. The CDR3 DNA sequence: TGCAGTGCTAGAGCGACAGACTACGAGCAGTACTTC. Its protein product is CSARATDYEQYF.

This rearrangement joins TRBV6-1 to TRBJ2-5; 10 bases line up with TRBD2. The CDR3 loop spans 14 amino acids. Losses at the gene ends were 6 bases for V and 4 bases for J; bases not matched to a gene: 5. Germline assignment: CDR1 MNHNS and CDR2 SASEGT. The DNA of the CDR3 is TGTGCCAGCAGCATCGGACTAGCGGTAGAGACCCAGTACTTC. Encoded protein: CASSIGLAVETQYF.

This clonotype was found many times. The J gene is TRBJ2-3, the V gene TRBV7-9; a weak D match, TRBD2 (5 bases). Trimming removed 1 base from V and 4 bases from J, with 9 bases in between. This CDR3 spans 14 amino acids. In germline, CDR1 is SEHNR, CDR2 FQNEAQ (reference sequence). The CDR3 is CASSLGDYADTQYF. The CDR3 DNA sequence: TGTGCCAGCAGCTTAGGTGACTACGCAGATACGCAGTATTTT.